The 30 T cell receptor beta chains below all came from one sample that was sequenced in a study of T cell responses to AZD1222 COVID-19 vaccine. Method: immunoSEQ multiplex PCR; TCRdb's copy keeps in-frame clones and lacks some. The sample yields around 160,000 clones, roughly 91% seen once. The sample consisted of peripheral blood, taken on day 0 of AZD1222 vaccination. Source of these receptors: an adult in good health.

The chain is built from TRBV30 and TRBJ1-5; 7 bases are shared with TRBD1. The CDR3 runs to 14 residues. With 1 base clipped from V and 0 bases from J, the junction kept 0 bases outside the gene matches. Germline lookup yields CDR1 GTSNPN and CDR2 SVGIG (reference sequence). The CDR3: CAWSGQGSNQPQHF. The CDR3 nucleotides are TGTGCCTGGAGTGGACAGGGTAGCAATCAGCCCCAGCATTTT.

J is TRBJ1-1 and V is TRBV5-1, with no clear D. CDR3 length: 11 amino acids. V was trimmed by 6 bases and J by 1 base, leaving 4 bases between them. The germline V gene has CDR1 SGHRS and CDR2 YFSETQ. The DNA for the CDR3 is TGCGCCAGCACAGAGAACACTGAAGCTTTCTTT. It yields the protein CASTENTEAFF.

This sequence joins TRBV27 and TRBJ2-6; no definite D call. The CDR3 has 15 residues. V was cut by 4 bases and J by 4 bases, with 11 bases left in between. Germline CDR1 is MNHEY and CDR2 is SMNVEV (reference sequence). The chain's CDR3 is CASSSLPFGANVLTF. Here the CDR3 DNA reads TGTGCCAGCAGTTCGCTGCCGTTCGGGGCCAACGTCCTGACTTTC.

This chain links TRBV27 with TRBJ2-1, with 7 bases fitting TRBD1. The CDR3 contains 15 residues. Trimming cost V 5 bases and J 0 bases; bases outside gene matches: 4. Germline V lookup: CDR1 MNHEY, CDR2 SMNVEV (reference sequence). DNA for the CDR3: TGTGCCAGCAGTGAACAGGGGAGCTCCTACAATGAGCAGTTCTTC. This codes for CASSEQGSSYNEQFF.

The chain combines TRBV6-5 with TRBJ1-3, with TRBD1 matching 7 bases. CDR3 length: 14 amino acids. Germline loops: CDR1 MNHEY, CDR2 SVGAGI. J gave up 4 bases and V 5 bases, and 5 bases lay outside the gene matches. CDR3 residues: CASSKTGTGNTIYF. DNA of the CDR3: TGTGCCAGCAGTAAGACAGGGACGGGAAACACCATATATTTT.

CDR3 nucleotide sequence: TGTGCCTGGAGTGTCGTTTTGGCGGGAGTGGCCAGTCGAGAGACCCAGTACTTC. Amino acid sequence: CAWSVVLAGVASRETQYF. This chain joins TRBV30 and TRBJ2-5; TRBD2 aligns across 7 bases. The CDR3 totals 18 residues. The V segment lost 0 bases and the J segment 4 bases; nucleotides outside the gene matches: 17. In germline, CDR1 is GTSNPN, CDR2 SVGIG (reference sequence).

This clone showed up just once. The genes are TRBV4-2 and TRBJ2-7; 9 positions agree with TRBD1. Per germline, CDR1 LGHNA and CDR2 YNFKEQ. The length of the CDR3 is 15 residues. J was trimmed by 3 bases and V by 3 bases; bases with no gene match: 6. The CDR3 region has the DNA TGTGCCAGCAGCCAGAGACAGGGGGAAGGCTACGAGCAGTACTTC. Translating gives CASSQRQGEGYEQYF.

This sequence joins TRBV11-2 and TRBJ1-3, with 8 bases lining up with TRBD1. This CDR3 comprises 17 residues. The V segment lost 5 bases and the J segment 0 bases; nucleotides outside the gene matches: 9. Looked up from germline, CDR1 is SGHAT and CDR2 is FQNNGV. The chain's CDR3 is CASSATGARASGNTIYF. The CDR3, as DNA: TGTGCCAGCAGCGCGACAGGGGCTAGGGCCTCTGGAAACACCATATATTTT.

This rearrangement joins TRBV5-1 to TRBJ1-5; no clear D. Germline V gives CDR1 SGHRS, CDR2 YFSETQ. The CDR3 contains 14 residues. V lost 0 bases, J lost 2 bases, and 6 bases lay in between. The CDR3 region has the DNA TGCGCCAGCAGCTTGGATGGAGGCAATCAGCCCCAGCATTTT. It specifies CASSLDGGNQPQHF.

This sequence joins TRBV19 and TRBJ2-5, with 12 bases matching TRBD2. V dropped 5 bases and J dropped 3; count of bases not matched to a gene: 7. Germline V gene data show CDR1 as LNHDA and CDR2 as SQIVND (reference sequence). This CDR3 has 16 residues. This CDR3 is CASSLGTSGPEETQYF. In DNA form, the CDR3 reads TGTGCCAGTAGTCTCGGGACTAGCGGGCCAGAAGAGACCCAGTACTTC.

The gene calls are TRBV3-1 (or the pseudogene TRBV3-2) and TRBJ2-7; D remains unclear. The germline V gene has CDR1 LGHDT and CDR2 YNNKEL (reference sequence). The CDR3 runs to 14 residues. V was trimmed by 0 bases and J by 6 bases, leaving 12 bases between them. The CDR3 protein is CASSQDRPSIEQYF. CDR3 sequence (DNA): TGTGCCAGCAGCCAAGATCGGCCCTCTATCGAGCAGTACTTC.

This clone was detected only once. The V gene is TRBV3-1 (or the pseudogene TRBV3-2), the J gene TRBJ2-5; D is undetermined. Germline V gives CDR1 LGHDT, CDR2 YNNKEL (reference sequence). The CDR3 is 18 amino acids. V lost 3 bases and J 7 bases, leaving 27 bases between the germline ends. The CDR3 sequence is CASSHSPLARAIIGTQYF. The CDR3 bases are TGTGCCAGCAGCCACTCGCCGTTAGCACGGGCTATTATCGGGACCCAGTACTTC.

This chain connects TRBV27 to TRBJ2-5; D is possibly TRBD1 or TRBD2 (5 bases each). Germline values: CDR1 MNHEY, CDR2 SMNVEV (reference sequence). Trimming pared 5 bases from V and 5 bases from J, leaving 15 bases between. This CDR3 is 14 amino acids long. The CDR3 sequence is CASSAKTAVETQYF. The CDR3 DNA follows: TGTGCCAGCAGTGCCAAGACAGCGGTGGAGACCCAGTACTTC.

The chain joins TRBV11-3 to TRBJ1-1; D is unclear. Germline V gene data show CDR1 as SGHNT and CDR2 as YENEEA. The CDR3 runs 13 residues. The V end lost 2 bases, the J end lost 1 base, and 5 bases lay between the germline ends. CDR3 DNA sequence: TGTGCCAGCAGCTTAAGGGCGAACACTGAAGCTTTCTTT. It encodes CASSLRANTEAFF. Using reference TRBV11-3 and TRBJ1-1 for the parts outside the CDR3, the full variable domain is EAGVVQSPRYKIIEKKQPVAFWCNPISGHNTLYWYLQNLGQGPELLIRYENEEAVDDSQLPKDRFSAERLKGVDSTLKIQPAELGDSAVYLCASSLRANTEAFFGQGTRLTVV.

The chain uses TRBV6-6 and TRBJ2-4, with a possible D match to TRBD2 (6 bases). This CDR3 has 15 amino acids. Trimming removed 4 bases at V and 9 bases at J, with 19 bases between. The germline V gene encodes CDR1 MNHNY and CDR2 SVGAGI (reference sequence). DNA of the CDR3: TGTGCCAGCAGTTCCGACCGAAGACATAGCGGCATTCAGTACTTC. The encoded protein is CASSSDRRHSGIQYF.

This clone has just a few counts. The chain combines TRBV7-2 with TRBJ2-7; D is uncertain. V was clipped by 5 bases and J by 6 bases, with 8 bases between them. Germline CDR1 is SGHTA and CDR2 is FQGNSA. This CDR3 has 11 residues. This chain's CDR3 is CASSTGREQYF. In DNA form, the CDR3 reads TGTGCCAGCAGCACCGGCCGCGAGCAGTACTTC. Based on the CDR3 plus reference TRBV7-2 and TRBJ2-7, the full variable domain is GAGVSQSPSNKVTEKGKDVELRCDPISGHTALYWYRQSLGQGLEFLIYFQGNSAPDKSGLPSDRFSAERTGGSVSTLTIQRTQQEDSAVYLCASSTGREQYFGPGTRLTVT.

The CDR3 loop is CASSPIHRQEHASYEQYF. CDR3 DNA: TGTGCCAGCAGTCCAATACACCGACAGGAGCACGCCTCCTACGAGCAGTACTTC. The V and J genes are TRBV6-6 and TRBJ2-7; D possibly corresponds to TRBD1 (6 bases). The CDR3 is 18 residues long. Looked up from germline, CDR1 is MNHNY and CDR2 is SVGAGI (reference sequence). V lost 5 bases and J lost 0, with 23 bases in between.

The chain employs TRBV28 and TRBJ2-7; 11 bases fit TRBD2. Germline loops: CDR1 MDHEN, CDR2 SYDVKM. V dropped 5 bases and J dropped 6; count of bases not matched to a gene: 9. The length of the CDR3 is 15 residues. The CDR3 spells CASSPRLAGLVEQYF. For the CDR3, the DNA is TGTGCCAGCAGTCCGAGACTAGCGGGATTAGTCGAGCAGTACTTC.

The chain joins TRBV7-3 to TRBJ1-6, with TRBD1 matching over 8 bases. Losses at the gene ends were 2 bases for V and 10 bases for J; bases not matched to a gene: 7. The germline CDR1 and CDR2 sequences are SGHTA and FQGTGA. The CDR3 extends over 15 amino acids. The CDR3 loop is CASSLPARGLSPLHF. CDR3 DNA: TGTGCCAGCAGCTTACCGGCCAGGGGGCTGTCACCCCTCCACTTT.

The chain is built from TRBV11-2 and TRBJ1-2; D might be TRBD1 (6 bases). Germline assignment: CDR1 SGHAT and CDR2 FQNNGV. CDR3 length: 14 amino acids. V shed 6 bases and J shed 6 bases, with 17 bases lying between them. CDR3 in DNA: TGTGCCAGCAGTCCCCTTTGGGGGGCTGATGGCTACACCTTC. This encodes CASSPLWGADGYTF.

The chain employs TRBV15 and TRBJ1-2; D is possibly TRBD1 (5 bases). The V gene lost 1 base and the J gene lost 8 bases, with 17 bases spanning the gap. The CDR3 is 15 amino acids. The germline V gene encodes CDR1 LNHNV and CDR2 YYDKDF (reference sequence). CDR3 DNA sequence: TGTGCCACCAGCAGAGGGAGGGGCAGCCATTTAGGCTACACCTTC. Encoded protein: CATSRGRGSHLGYTF.

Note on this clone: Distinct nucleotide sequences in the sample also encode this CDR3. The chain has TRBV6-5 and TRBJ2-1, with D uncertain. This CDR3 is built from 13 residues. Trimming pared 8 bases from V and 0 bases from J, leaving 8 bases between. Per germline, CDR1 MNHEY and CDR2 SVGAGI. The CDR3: CASSLSSYNEQFF. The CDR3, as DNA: TGTGCCAGCTCGCTCAGCTCCTACAATGAGCAGTTCTTC.

CDR3 coding DNA: TGTGCCAGCAGCCCCCTTGATACCCAAAACAATGAGCAGTTCTTC. This gives the protein CASSPLDTQNNEQFF. The rearrangement links TRBV13 to TRBJ2-1; D gene ambiguous. With 5 bases removed from V and 5 bases from J, the gap between germline ends came to 16 bases. Germline loops: CDR1 PRHDT, CDR2 FYEKMQ (reference sequence). CDR3 length: 15 amino acids.

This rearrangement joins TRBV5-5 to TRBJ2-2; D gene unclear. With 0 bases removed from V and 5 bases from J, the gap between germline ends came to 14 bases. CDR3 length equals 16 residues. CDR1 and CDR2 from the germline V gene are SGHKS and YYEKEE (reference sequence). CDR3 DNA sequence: TGTGCCAGCAGCTTGGGGGCTAGGGCCCAAACCGGGGAGCTGTTTTTT. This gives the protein CASSLGARAQTGELFF. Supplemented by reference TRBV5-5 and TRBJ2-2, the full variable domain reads DAGVTQSPTHLIKTRGQQVTLRCSPISGHKSVSWYQQVLGQGPQFIFQYYEKEERGRGNFPDRFSARQFPNYSSELNVNALLLGDSALYLCASSLGARAQTGELFFGEGSRLTVL.

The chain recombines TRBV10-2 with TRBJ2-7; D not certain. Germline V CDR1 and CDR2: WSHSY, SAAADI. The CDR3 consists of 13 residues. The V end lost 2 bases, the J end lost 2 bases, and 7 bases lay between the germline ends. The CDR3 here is CASSEGLTYEQYF. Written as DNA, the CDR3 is TGCGCCAGCAGTGAGGGGCTAACCTACGAGCAGTACTTC.

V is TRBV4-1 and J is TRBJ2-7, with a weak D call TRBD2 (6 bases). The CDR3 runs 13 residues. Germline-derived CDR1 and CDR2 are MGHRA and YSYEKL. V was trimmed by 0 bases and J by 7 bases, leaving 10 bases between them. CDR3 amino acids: CASSQDHRGEQYF. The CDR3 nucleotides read TGCGCCAGCAGCCAAGATCACCGGGGGGAGCAGTACTTC.

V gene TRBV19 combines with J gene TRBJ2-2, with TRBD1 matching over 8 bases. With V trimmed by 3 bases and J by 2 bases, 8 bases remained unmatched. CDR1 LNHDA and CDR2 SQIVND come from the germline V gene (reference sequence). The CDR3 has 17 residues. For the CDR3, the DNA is TGTGCCAGTAGTATTCGGACAGGGACTTTAAACACCGGGGAGCTGTTTTTT. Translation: CASSIRTGTLNTGELFF.

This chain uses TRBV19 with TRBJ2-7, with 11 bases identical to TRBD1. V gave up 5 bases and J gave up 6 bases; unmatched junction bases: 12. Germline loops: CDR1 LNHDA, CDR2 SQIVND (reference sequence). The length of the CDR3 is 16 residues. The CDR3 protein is CASSPGQGAAGGEQYF. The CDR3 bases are TGTGCCAGTAGTCCAGGACAGGGGGCAGCAGGGGGCGAGCAGTACTTC.

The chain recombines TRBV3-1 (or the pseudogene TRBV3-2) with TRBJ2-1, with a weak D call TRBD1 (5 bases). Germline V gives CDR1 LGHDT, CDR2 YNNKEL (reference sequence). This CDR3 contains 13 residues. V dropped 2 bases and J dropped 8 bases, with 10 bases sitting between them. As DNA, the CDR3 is TGTGCCAGCAGCCAATTTAGGGGCGATGAGCAGTTCTTC. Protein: CASSQFRGDEQFF.

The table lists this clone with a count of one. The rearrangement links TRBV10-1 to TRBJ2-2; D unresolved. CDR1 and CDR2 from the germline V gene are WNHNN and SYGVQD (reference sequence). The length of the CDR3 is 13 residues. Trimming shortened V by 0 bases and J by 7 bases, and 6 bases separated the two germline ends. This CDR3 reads CASSESDVGELFF. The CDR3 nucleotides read TGCGCCAGCAGTGAGTCCGATGTCGGGGAGCTGTTTTTT.